The 19 T cell receptor beta chains below all came from one sample that was sequenced in a study of cytomegalovirus exposure and HLA in healthy donors. The PCR was carried out with 60 Vbeta primers and 13 Jbeta primers. Profiled with immunoSEQ multiplex PCR; TCRdb holds only in-frame clones, not every one. The data show about 200,000 clones, with about 86% seen just once and around 0.34% held by the top ten. Sequencing input: PBMCs. The receptors were sampled from a woman aged 25 to 45 in good health and CMV-seronegative.

The chain uses TRBV19 and TRBJ1-1, with 9 bases lining up with TRBD1. The CDR3 extends over 12 amino acids. J was trimmed by 5 bases and V by 10 bases; bases with no gene match: 5. The germline V gene has CDR1 LNHDA and CDR2 SQIVND (reference sequence). For the CDR3, the DNA is TGTGCCACTCGGACAGGGGTAACTGAAGCTTTCTTT. This codes for CATRTGVTEAFF.

This clone was seen once. The chain carries TRBV10-3 and TRBJ1-2; tentative D call: TRBD1 (6 bases). Germline loops: CDR1 ENHRY, CDR2 SYGVKD. The CDR3 length is 13 residues. V dropped 6 bases and J dropped 4 bases, with 12 bases sitting between them. The CDR3 reads CAISVDRSYGYTF. CDR3 coding DNA: TGTGCCATCAGCGTCGACAGGTCCTATGGCTACACCTTC.

V and J are TRBV13 and TRBJ2-1; D possibly corresponds to TRBD2 (5 bases). Germline CDR1 reads PRHDT; CDR2 reads FYEKMQ (reference sequence). V was clipped by 5 bases and J by 0 bases, with 17 bases between them. The CDR3 runs 17 residues. CDR3 in amino acids: CASSPRRGLSSYNEQFF. CDR3 DNA sequence: TGTGCCAGCAGCCCCAGACGCGGACTTAGCTCCTACAATGAGCAGTTCTTC.

This chain uses TRBV7-8 with TRBJ1-6; D unclear. This CDR3 comprises 16 residues. Trimming pared 2 bases from V and 7 bases from J, leaving 15 bases between. The germline V gene encodes CDR1 SGHVS and CDR2 FQNEAQ. CDR3 sequence: CASSLSEPGLNSPLHF. DNA for the CDR3: TGTGCCAGCAGCTTATCGGAGCCTGGGTTGAATTCACCCCTCCACTTT.

The chain joins TRBV11-3 to TRBJ2-1, with TRBD2 identical over 8 bases. V shed 5 bases, J shed 5 bases, and the junction held 8 bases outside the gene matches. CDR3 length: 15 amino acids. Germline V CDR1 and CDR2: SGHNT, YENEEA. CDR3 protein: CASSPQTSADNEQFF. DNA for the CDR3: TGTGCCAGCAGCCCGCAGACTAGCGCGGACAATGAGCAGTTCTTC. Full variable domain (remainder filled in from reference TRBV11-3 and TRBJ2-1): EAGVVQSPRYKIIEKKQPVAFWCNPISGHNTLYWYLQNLGQGPELLIRYENEEAVDDSQLPKDRFSAERLKGVDSTLKIQPAELGDSAVYLCASSPQTSADNEQFFGPGTRLTVL.

The chain is built from TRBV30 and TRBJ2-7; TRBD1 agrees at 8 bases. Germline CDR1 and CDR2: GTSNPN and SVGIG (reference sequence). V was pared by 1 base and J by 3 bases, with 2 bases of the junction left unmatched. This CDR3 spans 13 amino acids. CDR3 region: CAWSDRGNYEQYF. The CDR3 region has the DNA TGTGCCTGGAGTGACAGGGGGAACTACGAGCAGTACTTC.

The sample holds a few counts of this clone. The rearrangement uses TRBV14 and TRBJ1-3; TRBD1 might be the D (5 bases). The CDR3 is 17 amino acids. Germline V gene sequence: CDR1 SGHDN, CDR2 FVKESK. Between the trimmed V and J ends, which lost 0 bases and 1 base, there was a span of 13 bases. The CDR3 protein is CASSQDWGRRSGNTIYF. In DNA, the CDR3 is TGTGCCAGCAGCCAAGATTGGGGGAGGAGGTCTGGAAACACCATATATTTT.

This clone was seen more than once but under ten times. The CDR3 DNA follows: TGTGCCAGCAGCCCACCCAAGACCGCCGGGGGAGGAAAGAACGAGCAGTACTTC. Translating it yields CASSPPKTAGGGKNEQYF. This rearrangement joins TRBV4-2 to TRBJ2-7, with a tentative D call TRBD2 (6 bases). Germline-derived CDR1 and CDR2 are LGHNA and YNFKEQ. This CDR3 spans 18 amino acids. Trimming stripped 4 bases from V and 5 bases from J, with 27 bases between.

This chain links TRBV7-3 with TRBJ2-1, with 8 bases that match TRBD2. The length of the CDR3 is 15 residues. CDR1 is SGHTA, CDR2 FQGTGA, per germline. V was clipped by 1 base and J by 9 bases; unmatched bases: 8. CDR3 nucleotide sequence: TGTGCCAGCAGCTTAAATGGCGGGAGGTGGGGTGAGCAGTTCTTC. The encoded protein is CASSLNGGRWGEQFF.

This clone came up a few times. The rearrangement joins TRBV6-5 to TRBJ2-2; D might be TRBD2 (6 bases). CDR3 length equals 14 residues. Germline CDR1 and CDR2: MNHEY and SVGAGI. The V and J ends lost 6 bases and 2 bases respectively, with 10 bases between them. CDR3 loop: CASRTGTNTGELFF. The CDR3 coding sequence is TGTGCCAGCAGGACCGGGACTAACACCGGGGAGCTGTTTTTT.

This clone appeared once. V gene TRBV7-9 combines with J gene TRBJ2-1; no reliable D call. Germline V gene sequence: CDR1 SEHNR, CDR2 FQNEAQ (reference sequence). The V and J ends lost 1 base and 5 bases respectively, with 6 bases between them. The CDR3 contains 13 residues. The CDR3 DNA reads as TGTGCCAGCAGCTTAGTTCTAGACAATGAGCAGTTCTTC. Translated, it gives CASSLVLDNEQFF.

V is TRBV9 and J is TRBJ2-1, with TRBD2 matching over 8 bases. The V gene end was trimmed by 2 bases and the J gene end by 0 bases; junction bases not matched to a gene: 7. Germline V lookup: CDR1 SGDLS, CDR2 YYNGEE. The CDR3 extends over 17 amino acids. Written as DNA, the CDR3 is TGTGCCAGCAGCGTGGCTAGCGGGTCGAGCTCCTACAATGAGCAGTTCTTC. Translation gives CASSVASGSSSYNEQFF.

The V gene is TRBV7-9, the J gene TRBJ1-1, with a possible D match to TRBD1 (6 bases). The CDR3 is 14 residues long. Per the germline V gene, CDR1 is SEHNR and CDR2 is FQNEAQ (reference sequence). Trimming stripped 0 bases from V and 1 base from J, with 6 bases between. Here the CDR3 reads CASSLAQGNTEAFF. CDR3 in DNA: TGTGCCAGCAGCTTAGCACAGGGGAACACTGAAGCTTTCTTT.

This chain uses TRBV6-6 with TRBJ2-7, with 7 bases identical to TRBD1. The CDR3 is made up of 14 amino acids. Germline trimming cut 5 bases from V and 6 bases from J; bases unmatched to any gene: 10. In germline, CDR1 is MNHNY, CDR2 SVGAGI (reference sequence). The CDR3 spells CASSGPDRDTEQYF. The CDR3 region has the DNA TGTGCCAGCAGTGGGCCAGACAGGGATACCGAGCAGTACTTC.

This rearrangement joins TRBV13 to TRBJ2-1; 8 bases align to TRBD2. The CDR3 is made up of 13 amino acids. J was trimmed by 5 bases and V by 6 bases; bases with no gene match: 3. Germline CDR1 is PRHDT and CDR2 is FYEKMQ (reference sequence). Here the CDR3 DNA reads TGTGCCAGCAGACCACTAGCGGACAATGAGCAGTTCTTC. Encoded protein: CASRPLADNEQFF.

This clone was detected once. V and J are TRBV6-1 and TRBJ1-2; 7 positions match TRBD1. Germline CDR1 is MNHNS and CDR2 is SASEGT. Unmatched junction bases numbered 7, after V lost 4 bases and J lost 5 bases. CDR3 size: 14 residues. CDR3: CASSALDREYGYTF. For the CDR3, the DNA is TGTGCCAGCAGTGCTCTTGACAGGGAGTATGGCTACACCTTC.

The CDR3: CASSLGGRAPNEQFF. The DNA for the CDR3 is TGCGCCAGCAGCTTGGGCGGGAGGGCCCCCAATGAGCAGTTCTTC. The rearrangement joins TRBV5-1 to TRBJ2-1, with TRBD2 matching 9 bases. The CDR3 is 15 residues long. Trimming took 0 bases from V and 6 from J; bases not matched to a gene: 4. Germline V gene sequence: CDR1 SGHRS, CDR2 YFSETQ. Combining the CDR3 with reference TRBV5-1 and TRBJ2-1 gives the whole variable domain KAGVTQTPRYLIKTRGQQVTLSCSPISGHRSVSWYQQTPGQGLQFLFEYFSETQRNKGNFPGRFSGRQFSNSRSEMNVSTLELGDSALYLCASSLGGRAPNEQFFGPGTRLTVL.

V gene TRBV7-9 combines with J gene TRBJ2-1; D gene unclear. V shed 1 base and J shed 2 bases, with 3 bases lying between them. Germline V gene sequence: CDR1 SEHNR, CDR2 FQNEAQ (reference sequence). The CDR3 contains 13 residues. CDR3 loop: CASSLVAYNEQFF. CDR3 sequence (DNA): TGTGCCAGCAGCTTAGTCGCCTACAATGAGCAGTTCTTC.

V usage is TRBV28 and J usage is TRBJ2-7; 7 bases match TRBD1. After removal of 9 bases from V and 6 bases from J, the junction contained 14 bases not matched to a gene. Germline V lookup: CDR1 MDHEN, CDR2 SYDVKM. There are 14 residues in the CDR3. The CDR3 sequence: CASNSRGRLGEQYF. As DNA, the CDR3 is TGTGCCAGTAACAGTAGGGGGCGCCTCGGCGAGCAGTACTTC.